This T cell receptor (beta chain) came from a study of cytomegalovirus exposure and HLA in healthy donors. PCR employed 60 Vbeta and 13 Jbeta primers. Assay: immunoSEQ multiplex PCR; the TCRdb copy retains only in-frame clones and omits some. The top ten clones hold less than 3% of a sample with roughly 160,000 clones, approximately 77% of them seen once. The CDR3 runs 14 residues. The V segment lost 1 base and the J segment 8 bases; nucleotides outside the gene matches: 4. Germline assignment: CDR1 SGHAT and CDR2 FQNNGV. The source material was PBMCs. The chain recombines TRBV11-2 with TRBJ1-4, with 7 bases identical to TRBD1. The TCR sequence derives from a female donor in good health and CMV-seronegative. The CDR3 spells CASSLGGGREKLFF. The CDR3 region has the DNA TGTGCCAGCAGCTTAGGAGGGGGCAGGGAAAAACTGTTTTTT.